The present T cell receptor (beta chain) was sequenced within a study of blood T cell repertoires in COVID-19 (dated by TCRdb to 2018 to 2021). In terms of the full investigation: Samples covering the acute and convalescent phases of COVID-19 were provided by collaborators in the United States, Italy and Spain. The prospective study material was composed of cDNA or gDNA derived from T cells, B-cell-depleted T cells, or PBMCs. Subjects who had been exposed to COVID-19, were actively infected with it, or had recovered from it provided the deeply sampled blood TCRbeta repertoires that made up the dataset. The repertoires were made available in a free public database intended to serve as a resource for research on the immune response to SARS-CoV-2. Samples came from the ongoing ImmuneRACE study (first 160 participants) plus 1,254 subjects from 6 global collaborators. Nearly every sample came with metadata listing a de-identified subject ID, COVID-19 status, age in years and sex. HLA class I and class II types, where available, came from metadata supplied by the sample provider rather than from assay-based typing. General conclusions and limits of the study: Clinical and demographic metadata were provided uncurated, with the amount varying by source and participant.

The germline V gene (reference sequence) yields DFQATT for CDR1 and SNEGSKA for CDR2. The junction carries 10 bases between V and J, which are trimmed by 6 bases and 4 bases respectively. The CDR3 covers 11 residues, taking in both the cysteine and the phenylalanine. Only the CDR3 part of the read is kept: 33 bases, read in frame from the first base. Collaborating institutions collected whole blood in K2EDTA tubes following their own protocols. For TCRbeta analysis, collaborators shipped samples in one of three forms: frozen whole blood, isolated PBMCs, or DNA extracted from either of those sample types. Comment on this clone: The target of this receptor is not known. No much larger clone exists at a distance of one base, and base qualities are not known.

The immunoSEQ Assay, a bias-controlled multiplex PCR, was used to amplify TCRbeta CDR3 regions from genomic DNA. Per the original workflow: The number of nucleated cells in each sample was estimated from the amplification of reference gene primers within the assay. To quantify the absolute abundance of each unique TCRbeta CDR3 rearrangement, sequence reads were collapsed and filtered. For each sample, productive Simpson clonality was calculated as the square root of Simpson's diversity index over productive rearrangements. Imported from immuneACCESS, the table was reduced by TCRdb to in-frame sequences with V and J called. These copies leave out some clones; in studies compared against another copy, an unresolved V gene accounts for under half, and the cause of the remainder is not known. V and J calls and clone size follow that table, whereas D and trimming were derived from the DNA. The sample table lists around 80,000 clones, about four fifths of them with a count of one. The top ten clonotypes cover around 13% of the sample.

The rearranged segments are TRBV20-1 and TRBJ2-7, with an unclear D gene assignment. The TCR originated in a human donor in a cohort sampled during active COVID-19. Sequencing was performed on peripheral blood. DNA sequence: TGCAGTGCCTCAAGCGAATACGAGCAGTACTTC. Its amino acids are CSASSEYEQYF.